One and the same sample provided the 15 T cell receptor beta chains below, sequenced in a study of graft-versus-host responses after intestinal transplantation. Some clones are missing from TCRdb's copy, which holds only in-frame ones; the method was immunoSEQ multiplex PCR. The sample includes about 88,000 clones, 80% to 95% of them seen just once. These receptors have no identified antigens. Here the sequenced sample was unstimulated CD4+ T cells sorted from spleen or lymph node cells, taken before transplant. Receptors were obtained from a human donor who was the organ donor for an intestinal transplant.

This sequence joins TRBV2 and TRBJ1-4; 8 nucleotides line up with TRBD1. The CDR3 totals 16 residues. Germline assignment: CDR1 SNHLY and CDR2 FYNNEI. The V and J ends lost 10 bases and 5 bases, in that order; junction bases with no gene match: 15. The CDR3 is CATSIDRQGPNEKLFF. As DNA, the CDR3 is TGTGCCACCTCGATAGACCGACAGGGGCCGAATGAAAAACTGTTTTTT.

This sequence joins TRBV2 and TRBJ2-3; no clear D. CDR3 length: 13 residues. V was clipped by 7 bases and J by 0 bases, with 8 bases between them. From germline, CDR1 is SNHLY and CDR2 FYNNEI. The DNA of the CDR3 is TGTGCCAGCAAGACGGAGAGCACAGATACGCAGTATTTT. It is translated as CASKTESTDTQYF.

The chain is built from TRBV10-1 and TRBJ1-1; 8 bases are shared with TRBD1. Per the germline V gene, CDR1 is WNHNN and CDR2 is SYGVQD (reference sequence). The V and J ends lost 0 bases and 3 bases, in that order; junction bases with no gene match: 6. CDR3 length equals 16 residues. The CDR3 loop is CASSESQGAGDTEAFF. DNA for the CDR3: TGCGCCAGCAGTGAGTCGCAGGGGGCAGGGGACACTGAAGCTTTCTTT.

The gene calls are TRBV14 and TRBJ1-4; the D gene is possibly TRBD1 (6 bases). Trimming removed 3 bases from V and 4 bases from J, with 9 bases in between. Germline V gives CDR1 SGHDN, CDR2 FVKESK. The CDR3 is 14 amino acids. This CDR3 reads CASSHVDSNEKLFF. In nucleotides, the CDR3 is TGTGCCAGCAGCCATGTGGACAGTAATGAAAAACTGTTTTTT.

The chain has TRBV19 and TRBJ1-3, with 7 bases aligning to TRBD1. V shed 6 bases, J shed 3 bases, and the junction held 5 bases outside the gene matches. CDR1 is LNHDA and CDR2 is SQIVND in the germline V gene (reference sequence). The CDR3 contains 14 residues. CDR3 coding DNA: TGTGCCAGTAGCCAACAGGGGATTGGAAACACCATATATTTT. Its protein is CASSQQGIGNTIYF.

This clone was seen a handful of times. The chain recombines TRBV6-5 with TRBJ1-1; D unresolved. CDR1 is MNHEY and CDR2 is SVGAGI in the germline V gene. V dropped 0 bases and J dropped 1 base, with 6 bases sitting between them. This CDR3 is 14 amino acids long. CDR3 amino acids: CASSYSGKNTEAFF. The CDR3 nucleotides read TGTGCCAGCAGTTACTCGGGCAAGAACACTGAAGCTTTCTTT.

This chain links TRBV4-2 with TRBJ1-2; weak D call: TRBD1 (6 bases). Trimming took 4 bases from V and 4 from J, leaving 16 bases between them. The CDR3 is made up of 15 amino acids. Looked up from germline, CDR1 is LGHNA and CDR2 is YNFKEQ. CDR3: CASSPDRIKGYGYTF. The CDR3 coding sequence is TGTGCCAGCAGCCCTGACAGGATTAAGGGCTATGGCTACACCTTC.

V is TRBV4-1 and J is TRBJ1-1; 10 nucleotides align to TRBD1. The V segment lost 1 base and the J segment 0 bases; nucleotides outside the gene matches: 5. Germline V CDR1 and CDR2: MGHRA, YSYEKL. This CDR3 has 17 residues. CDR3 residues: CASSQADRGRLNTEAFF. CDR3 in DNA: TGCGCCAGCAGCCAAGCGGACAGGGGGAGGTTGAACACTGAAGCTTTCTTT.

The V and J genes are TRBV10-3 and TRBJ1-5, with 8 bases aligning to TRBD1. CDR3 length: 16 amino acids. V was pared by 4 bases and J by 0 bases, with 5 bases of the junction left unmatched. The germline V gene encodes CDR1 ENHRY and CDR2 SYGVKD. The CDR3 protein is CAISGTGSNSNQPQHF. In DNA, the CDR3 is TGTGCCATCAGTGGGACAGGGTCGAATAGCAATCAGCCCCAGCATTTT.

This chain connects TRBV28 to TRBJ2-2, with 9 bases fitting TRBD2. The CDR3 totals 16 residues. The ends lost 4 bases at V and 2 bases at J; junction bases unmatched: 5. Germline V gene lookup returns CDR1 MDHEN and CDR2 SYDVKM. The DNA for the CDR3 is TGTGCCAGCAGTTCTGGACTAGCGCGAAACACCGGGGAGCTGTTTTTT. Translated, it gives CASSSGLARNTGELFF.

The chain links TRBV27 to TRBJ1-5, with D maybe TRBD1 (5 bases). The length of the CDR3 is 13 residues. The germline CDR1 and CDR2 sequences are MNHEY and SMNVEV (reference sequence). With 3 bases removed from V and 5 bases from J, the gap between germline ends came to 8 bases. The CDR3 nucleotides read TGTGCCAGCAGTTTCGACAGAGATCAGCCCCAGCATTTT. Protein sequence: CASSFDRDQPQHF.

The V call is TRBV9, the J call TRBJ2-2; D remains unclear. This CDR3 is 12 amino acids long. With 6 bases removed from V and 0 bases from J, the gap between germline ends came to 3 bases. Germline V gene sequence: CDR1 SGDLS, CDR2 YYNGEE. The CDR3 reads CASTTNTGELFF. For the CDR3, the DNA is TGTGCCAGCACAACGAACACCGGGGAGCTGTTTTTT.

The V and J genes are TRBV11-3 and TRBJ2-1, with D unresolved. V lost 3 bases to trimming and J lost 9 bases, with 12 bases between them. The CDR3 loop spans 13 amino acids. CDR1 is SGHNT and CDR2 is YENEEA in the germline V gene. DNA of the CDR3: TGTGCCAGCAGCTTCTTCGCTGCGAGTGAGCAGTTCTTC. It is translated as CASSFFAASEQFF.

The genes are TRBV2 and TRBJ1-3; D gene unclear. Germline CDR1 and CDR2: SNHLY and FYNNEI. This CDR3 spans 17 amino acids. Trimming removed 7 bases at V and 0 bases at J, with 19 bases between. The CDR3 protein is CASKRSRQTHSGNTIYF. The CDR3 region has the DNA TGTGCCAGCAAACGAAGCAGGCAGACCCACTCTGGAAACACCATATATTTT.

The V and J genes are TRBV19 and TRBJ2-5, with D maybe TRBD1 (5 bases). There are 14 residues in the CDR3. V was clipped by 5 bases and J by 4 bases, with 14 bases between them. Germline-derived CDR1 and CDR2 are LNHDA and SQIVND (reference sequence). CDR3 loop: CASSPRRGAETQYF. The DNA for the CDR3 is TGTGCCAGTAGTCCTCGAAGGGGCGCAGAGACCCAGTACTTC.